These 23 T cell receptor beta chains share one sample of origin, sequenced in a study of response to subunit inactivated influenza vaccine. TCRdb redid the calling of the RT-PCR reads with MiXCR, one entry per CDR3 protein. The data show around 580,000 distinct CDR3 sequences, around 15% seen once. Material: PBMCs from blood, obtained 11 to 12 days after vaccination. The source is a man aged 50 or older who received an inactivated influenza vaccine.

A few counts support this clonotype. The chain is built from TRBV10-2 and TRBJ1-6; the D is unclear. Trimming cost V 0 bases and J 9 bases, with 12 bases left between them. Per germline, CDR1 WSHSY and CDR2 SAAADI. The CDR3 extends over 15 amino acids. The chain's CDR3 is CASSESWTKGSPLHF. CDR3 DNA sequence: TGCGCCAGCAGTGAGTCATGGACCAAGGGTTCACCCCTCCACTTT.

CDR3 amino acids: CASSLGGQLYTGELFF. The CDR3 region has the DNA TGTGCCAGCAGCTTAGGTGGCCAGTTATACACCGGGGAGCTGTTTTTT. This rearrangement joins TRBV11-2 to TRBJ2-2; D gene ambiguous. The CDR3 has 16 residues. V shed 1 base and J shed 3 bases, with 12 bases lying between them. Germline V gene sequence: CDR1 SGHAT, CDR2 FQNNGV.

The V gene is TRBV29-1, the J gene TRBJ2-7; 10 nucleotides align to TRBD2. The CDR3 covers 15 residues. V was clipped by 6 bases and J by 6 bases; unmatched bases: 14. Germline-derived CDR1 and CDR2 are SQVTM and ANQGSEA. CDR3 coding DNA: TGCAGCGTAAAACCCCGCCTAGCGGGAGTAAGCGAGCAGTACTTC. It specifies CSVKPRLAGVSEQYF.

The sample holds a few counts of this clonotype. The chain has TRBV5-1 and TRBJ1-3; 9 bases fit TRBD1. Per the germline V gene, CDR1 is SGHRS and CDR2 is YFSETQ. Trimming cost V 4 bases and J 8 bases; bases outside gene matches: 7. The CDR3 contains 14 residues. This chain's CDR3 is CASSEGQGRDTIYF. The CDR3 nucleotides read TGCGCCAGCAGCGAGGGACAGGGAAGAGACACCATATATTTT.

This chain uses TRBV12-3 or TRBV12-4 with TRBJ2-7; TRBD1 matches at 7 bases. V shed 5 bases and J 6 bases; nucleotides not matched to a gene: 7. The CDR3 is 13 residues long. For the CDR3, the DNA is TGTGCCAGCAGTCCTGACAGGGTTAGCGAGCAGTACTTC. Translated, it gives CASSPDRVSEQYF.

The CDR3 spells CASSLAWPNTEAFF. CDR3 nucleotides: TGTGCCAGCAGCTTGGCGTGGCCGAACACTGAAGCTTTCTTT. The chain carries TRBV5-6 and TRBJ1-1, with unresolved D. V gave up 0 bases and J gave up 1 base, with 7 bases separating them. Germline V gives CDR1 SGHDT, CDR2 YYEEEE. The CDR3 loop spans 14 amino acids.

The chain employs TRBV7-9 and TRBJ2-1; the D is unclear. Trimming left V 4 bases short and J 6 bases short, with 16 bases between. This CDR3 contains 15 residues. Germline V CDR1 and CDR2: SEHNR, FQNEAQ (reference sequence). The CDR3 nucleotides are TGTGCCAGCAGCTCCTCCAACGGCCCCGGCAATGAGCAGTTCTTC. Residues: CASSSSNGPGNEQFF. Using reference TRBV7-9 and TRBJ2-1 for the parts outside the CDR3, the full variable domain is DTGVSQNPRHKITKRGQNVTFRCDPISEHNRLYWYRQTLGQGPEFLTYFQNEAQLEKSRLLSDRFSAERPKGSFSTLEIQRTEQGDSAMYLCASSSSNGPGNEQFFGPGTRLTVL.

This chain connects TRBV20-1 to TRBJ2-4; 11 bases are shared with TRBD1. V dropped 1 base and J dropped 8; count of bases not matched to a gene: 7. This CDR3 region has 15 residues. Germline V gene lookup returns CDR1 DFQATT and CDR2 SNEGSKA (reference sequence). CDR3 residues: CSARGPGQGGDIQYF. The CDR3 DNA sequence: TGCAGTGCTAGAGGTCCGGGACAGGGGGGCGACATTCAGTACTTC.

This clonotype was found many times. This sequence joins TRBV29-1 and TRBJ1-1; maybe TRBD1 (5 bases). Germline V gives CDR1 SQVTM, CDR2 ANQGSEA. The CDR3 has 14 residues. Trimming pared 7 bases from V and 0 bases from J, leaving 15 bases between. This CDR3 is CSDRQPPMNTEAFF. The CDR3 DNA sequence: TGCAGCGATAGACAGCCCCCAATGAACACTGAAGCTTTCTTT.

The chain links TRBV12-3 or TRBV12-4 to TRBJ1-6; D not resolved. CDR3 size: 15 residues. Trimming took off 1 base at V and 0 bases at J, with 4 bases between the two ends. The CDR3 is CASSLGNSYNSPLHF. The CDR3 DNA reads as TGTGCCAGCAGTTTAGGGAACTCCTATAATTCACCCCTCCACTTT.

The sample holds many counts of this clonotype. J is TRBJ1-2 and V is TRBV29-1; possibly TRBD1 for D (6 bases). Germline-derived CDR1 and CDR2 are SQVTM and ANQGSEA. Trimming took off 6 bases at V and 5 bases at J, with 10 bases between the two ends. This CDR3 contains 11 residues. CDR3 bases: TGCAGCGTCTCAGGGGTATATGGCTACACCTTC. This translates into CSVSGVYGYTF.

Concerning this clonotype: An end of the junction differs from the germline gene, which may be a read error. The gene calls are TRBV20-1 and TRBJ2-7, with 8 bases aligning to TRBD2. In germline, CDR1 is DFQATT, CDR2 SNEGSKA (reference sequence). This CDR3 is 15 amino acids long. CDR3 loop: CSASRRATSDYEQYF. Here the CDR3 DNA reads TGCAGTGCTAGCAGGCGGGCGACTAGCGACTACGAGCAGTATTTC.

This clonotype was seen once. The chain has TRBV27 and TRBJ1-1, with 7 nucleotides matching TRBD1. Trimming took 6 bases from V and 1 from J; bases not matched to a gene: 5. The CDR3 runs 14 residues. Per the germline V gene, CDR1 is MNHEY and CDR2 is SMNVEV (reference sequence). CDR3 DNA: TGTGCCAGCAGCAAACAGGGGTGGAACACTGAAGCTTTCTTT. Encoded protein: CASSKQGWNTEAFF.

This clonotype was detected many times. The V gene is TRBV15, the J gene TRBJ2-3; D may be TRBD1 (5 bases). The CDR3 contains 16 residues. With 6 bases removed from V and 4 bases from J, the gap between germline ends came to 20 bases. Per the germline V gene, CDR1 is LNHNV and CDR2 is YYDKDF (reference sequence). The CDR3: CATSPSRAVESDTQYF. Here the CDR3 DNA reads TGTGCCACCAGTCCGTCCAGGGCAGTGGAATCAGATACGCAGTATTTT.

The chain is built from TRBV6-6 and TRBJ2-7; D call uncertain. This CDR3 contains 12 residues. Germline loops: CDR1 MNHNY, CDR2 SVGAGI (reference sequence). The germline V and J ends were trimmed by 5 bases and 5 bases, with 10 bases remaining between them. CDR3: CASSKFGDEQYF. DNA of the CDR3: TGTGCCAGCAGTAAATTTGGGGACGAGCAGTACTTC.

J is TRBJ1-6 and V is TRBV3-1; D ambiguous. Trimming removed 0 bases from V and 0 bases from J, with 9 bases in between. Germline CDR1 reads LGHDT; CDR2 reads YNNKEL (reference sequence). There are 17 residues in the CDR3. CDR3 nucleotide sequence: TGTGCCAGCAGCCAAGAGTGGGTTAGCTCCTATAATTCACCCCTCCACTTT. This gives the protein CASSQEWVSSYNSPLHF.

The rearrangement uses TRBV10-3 and TRBJ2-1, with 13 bases aligning to TRBD2. After removal of 2 bases from V and 7 bases from J, the junction contained 8 bases not matched to a gene. This CDR3 is 17 amino acids long. Germline CDR1 and CDR2: ENHRY and SYGVKD. CDR3 sequence (DNA): TGTGCCATCAGTGAGACAACTAGCGGGAGGGGGCCTAATGAGCAGTTCTTC. It encodes CAISETTSGRGPNEQFF.

This clonotype showed up just a few times. The chain recombines TRBV7-2 with TRBJ2-5; 7 bases align to TRBD1. Germline CDR1 SGHTA, CDR2 FQGNSA. V was pared by 5 bases and J by 5 bases, with 5 bases of the junction left unmatched. The CDR3 length is 13 residues. This CDR3 is CASSMRGQETQYF. The CDR3 bases are TGTGCCAGCAGCATGAGGGGGCAGGAGACCCAGTACTTC.

The chain recombines TRBV24-1 with TRBJ1-3; D call uncertain. Trimming stripped 0 bases from V and 6 bases from J, with 8 bases between. Germline V gene data show CDR1 as KGHDR and CDR2 as SFDVKD. The CDR3 loop spans 14 amino acids. The CDR3 DNA reads TGTGCCACCAGTGATTTGGGGCCAGAAAACACCATATATTTT. This encodes CATSDLGPENTIYF.

This clonotype was seen a few times. The chain employs TRBV28 and TRBJ1-3, with TRBD1 as a possible D gene (6 bases). In germline, CDR1 is MDHEN, CDR2 SYDVKM. The CDR3 is 16 residues long. V lost 4 bases and J 0 bases, leaving 13 bases between the germline ends. This CDR3 is CASSYLDRNSGNTIYF. CDR3 nucleotide sequence: TGTGCCAGCAGTTATCTAGACAGGAACTCTGGAAACACCATATATTTT.

This sequence joins TRBV11-1 and TRBJ2-1, with 9 nucleotides matching TRBD2. Trimming at V came to 2 bases and at J to 0 bases, leaving 11 bases not matched to a gene. The CDR3 is 19 residues long. Germline lookup yields CDR1 SGHAT and CDR2 FQDESV (reference sequence). The CDR3 DNA reads TGTGCCAGCAGCTTATTCACTAGCGGGCTGACGAACTCCTACAATGAGCAGTTCTTC. Translating it yields CASSLFTSGLTNSYNEQFF.

CDR3 in amino acids: CASSSRRGSYEQYF. CDR3 in DNA: TGTGCCAGCAGCTCGAGGCGGGGTTCCTACGAGCAGTACTTC. This chain connects TRBV5-5 to TRBJ2-7; D possibly corresponds to TRBD2 (6 bases). V lost 3 bases and J 1 base, leaving 11 bases between the germline ends. The CDR3 loop spans 14 amino acids. Germline-derived CDR1 and CDR2 are SGHKS and YYEKEE (reference sequence).

This clonotype was detected many times. This chain connects TRBV25-1 to TRBJ2-3; 7 bases agree with TRBD2. The germline V gene encodes CDR1 MGHDK and CDR2 SYGVNS. The CDR3 is made up of 15 amino acids. V lost 3 bases and J lost 1; bases outside the gene matches: 4. The CDR3 nucleotides read TGTGCCAGCAGTGATCAGGGAGGGCGCACAGATACGCAGTATTTT. Its translation: CASSDQGGRTDTQYF. The full variable domain, rest sourced from reference TRBV25-1 and TRBJ2-3, is EADIYQTPRYLVIGTGKKITLECSQTMGHDKMYWYQQDPGMELHLIHYSYGVNSTEKGDLSSESTVSRIRTEHFPLTLESARPSHTSQYLCASSDQGGRTDTQYFGPGTRLTVL.